The 29 T cell receptor beta chains below all came from one sample that was sequenced in a study of cytomegalovirus exposure and HLA in healthy donors. PCR was performed using 60 Vbeta and 13 Jbeta primers. Using immunoSEQ multiplex PCR, the repertoire was profiled, and TCRdb retains in-frame clones only, with some absent. The sample has roughly 220,000 clones; approximately 70% are singletons. The sequencing input was PBMCs. The receptors derive from a man aged 35-49 years in good health and CMV-seropositive.

With regard to this clone: Other DNA sequences from this sample encode an identical CDR3 as well. The genes are TRBV13 and TRBJ2-3; a weak D match, TRBD1 (5 bases). This CDR3 has 16 amino acids. CDR1 PRHDT and CDR2 FYEKMQ come from the germline V gene (reference sequence). Trimming cost V 5 bases and J 4 bases, with 19 bases left between them. This CDR3 is CASSRKLGVIADTQYF. In nucleotides, the CDR3 is TGTGCCAGCAGCCGGAAGTTAGGGGTTATTGCAGATACGCAGTATTTT.

Only a few counts were recorded for this clone. V gene TRBV5-4 combines with J gene TRBJ2-5; the D is unclear. The CDR3 has 13 amino acids. The V end was cut by 0 bases, the J end by 5 bases, with 8 bases between. Germline V gene data show CDR1 as SGHNT and CDR2 as YYREEE (reference sequence). This CDR3 is CASSLEPGETQYF. CDR3 DNA: TGTGCCAGCAGCTTGGAACCCGGGGAGACCCAGTACTTC.

This clone was counted between two and nine times. The J gene is TRBJ2-7, the V gene TRBV4-1, with D possibly TRBD2 on 6 matching bases. Trimming removed 4 bases at V and 5 bases at J, with 18 bases between. The CDR3 consists of 15 residues. Germline-derived CDR1 and CDR2 are MGHRA and YSYEKL. CDR3 residues: CASSLLVYGLHEQYF. CDR3 nucleotide sequence: TGCGCCAGCAGCCTTCTGGTATATGGACTACACGAGCAGTACTTC.

The chain is built from TRBV5-8 and TRBJ1-6; 9 bases fit TRBD1. From germline, CDR1 is SGHTS and CDR2 YDEGEE. The CDR3 covers 14 residues. V was pared by 4 bases and J by 8 bases, with 4 bases of the junction left unmatched. CDR3 loop: CASSARDRDSPLHF. The CDR3 nucleotides read TGTGCCAGCAGCGCCCGGGACAGGGATTCACCCCTCCACTTT.

The V gene is TRBV2, the J gene TRBJ2-1; TRBD2 matches 9 bases. Trimming removed 6 bases from V and 7 bases from J; junction bases left unmatched: 7. The CDR3 spans 14 residues. Germline values: CDR1 SNHLY, CDR2 FYNNEI. CDR3 nucleotide sequence: TGTGCCAGCAGAACCGGGACTAGCTTGAATGAGCAGTTCTTC. Protein product: CASRTGTSLNEQFF.

The genes are TRBV7-8 and TRBJ2-5, with TRBD2 identical over 7 bases. Germline CDR1 and CDR2: SGHVS and FQNEAQ. The CDR3 runs to 16 residues. Trimming took 8 bases from V and 2 from J; bases not matched to a gene: 14. In nucleotides, the CDR3 is TGTGCCAGCCGTATCGAGCGGGGTATGGGTCAAGAGACCCAGTACTTC. It is translated as CASRIERGMGQETQYF.

The gene calls are TRBV19 and TRBJ1-5; 7 bases align to TRBD1. Germline loops: CDR1 LNHDA, CDR2 SQIVND (reference sequence). Germline trimming cut 5 bases from V and 6 bases from J; bases unmatched to any gene: 4. CDR3 size: 13 residues. The CDR3 reads CASSPTGRQPQHF. CDR3 coding DNA: TGTGCCAGTAGTCCGACAGGGCGTCAGCCCCAGCATTTT.

This chain joins TRBV29-1 and TRBJ1-2; 10 bases line up with TRBD1. The CDR3 totals 14 residues. V was clipped by 3 bases and J by 4 bases; unmatched bases: 5. The germline CDR1 and CDR2 sequences are SQVTM and ANQGSEA. The CDR3 sequence: CSVDRTGGSYGYTF. Written as DNA, the CDR3 is TGCAGCGTTGATCGGACAGGGGGAAGCTATGGCTACACCTTC.

CDR3 coding DNA: TGTGCCAGCAGCTTCGGGGGGCCAAACAATGAGCAGTTCTTC. This translates into CASSFGGPNNEQFF. This chain uses TRBV11-3 with TRBJ2-1, with D tentatively TRBD2 (7 bases). This CDR3 is 14 amino acids long. V was clipped by 3 bases and J by 5 bases, with 11 bases between them. Germline CDR1 reads SGHNT; CDR2 reads YENEEA.

In its sample, this clone was seen a few times. V usage is TRBV4-1 and J usage is TRBJ1-2; 11 nucleotides match TRBD1. Germline V gives CDR1 MGHRA, CDR2 YSYEKL. Trimming removed 0 bases from V and 8 bases from J; junction bases left unmatched: 8. The CDR3 runs to 16 residues. In DNA form, the CDR3 reads TGCGCCAGCAGCCAAGAAGGATCGGGACAGGGGGGAGGCTACACCTTC. Its translation is CASSQEGSGQGGGYTF.

The chain is built from TRBV6-1 and TRBJ1-4; TRBD1 matches 7 bases. The CDR3 loop spans 14 amino acids. Trimming removed 6 bases from V and 5 bases from J; junction bases left unmatched: 6. The germline gives CDR1 MNHNS, CDR2 SASEGT. The CDR3, as DNA: TGTGCCAGCAGCAGACAGGGTCGAAATGAAAAACTGTTTTTT. It codes for CASSRQGRNEKLFF.

V gene TRBV6-1 combines with J gene TRBJ2-4; TRBD1 agrees at 10 bases. CDR3 length equals 17 residues. J lost 0 bases, V lost 3 bases, and 5 bases had no gene match. Looked up from germline, CDR1 is MNHNS and CDR2 is SASEGT. CDR3: CASSDVGQGRAKNIQYF. The CDR3 DNA sequence: TGTGCCAGCAGTGATGTGGGACAGGGGAGAGCCAAAAACATTCAGTACTTC.

This clone was seen a few times. The CDR3 nucleotides read TGTGCCAGCAGCTTAAACTGGGACAAGTACAATGAGCAGTTCTTC. Translated: CASSLNWDKYNEQFF. The chain carries TRBV7-9 and TRBJ2-1; TRBD1 is a possible D gene (6 bases). V gave up 2 bases and J gave up 4 bases, with 12 bases separating them. This CDR3 spans 15 amino acids. Germline values: CDR1 SEHNR, CDR2 FQNEAQ (reference sequence).

The rearrangement uses TRBV5-1 and TRBJ1-1; possible D gene TRBD1, 5 bases. Trimming shortened V by 2 bases and J by 2 bases, and 10 bases separated the two germline ends. Germline CDR1 reads SGHRS; CDR2 reads YFSETQ. The CDR3 contains 14 residues. The CDR3 nucleotides are TGCGCCAGCAGCTTACGGACACGCAACACTGAAGCTTTCTTT. This gives the protein CASSLRTRNTEAFF.

The J gene is TRBJ1-6, the V gene TRBV27, with D perhaps matching TRBD1 (6 bases). V lost 2 bases to trimming and J lost 6 bases, with 14 bases between them. Germline V gene data show CDR1 as MNHEY and CDR2 as SMNVEV (reference sequence). The length of the CDR3 is 16 residues. DNA for the CDR3: TGTGCCAGCAGTTTAGGCCCAGCAGGGGTTAATTCACCCCTCCACTTT. Translated, it gives CASSLGPAGVNSPLHF.

The chain combines TRBV6-6 with TRBJ1-4; TRBD1 might be the D (5 bases). Germline V gene lookup returns CDR1 MNHNY and CDR2 SVGAGI (reference sequence). The ends were cut back, 8 bases at V and 8 bases at J, with 18 bases in the middle. The CDR3 runs 14 residues. CDR3 nucleotide sequence: TGTGCCAGCGCCCACAGGCGGGGAGGGGAAAAACTGTTTTTT. Its translation is CASAHRRGGEKLFF.

This clone came up a few times. The chain has TRBV11-2 and TRBJ2-3; 9 bases fit TRBD2. The V gene end was trimmed by 4 bases and the J gene end by 10 bases; junction bases not matched to a gene: 12. Germline V lookup: CDR1 SGHAT, CDR2 FQNNGV. The CDR3 runs 15 residues. The CDR3 region has the DNA TGTGCCAGCAGCTCCTCAGCGGGGGGTGCGGTCTCGCAGTATTTT. Translation: CASSSSAGGAVSQYF.

The V and J genes are TRBV27 and TRBJ1-1; possibly TRBD1 for D (5 bases). Germline V gene sequence: CDR1 MNHEY, CDR2 SMNVEV (reference sequence). CDR3 length: 15 amino acids. Trimming cost V 1 base and J 1 base, with 10 bases left between them. The CDR3 reads CASSLWGRRNTEAFF. In DNA, the CDR3 is TGTGCCAGCAGTTTATGGGGCAGGCGGAACACTGAAGCTTTCTTT.

This chain uses TRBV2 with TRBJ2-3; 10 positions agree with TRBD2. Germline V gene data show CDR1 as SNHLY and CDR2 as FYNNEI. CDR3 length: 15 residues. V lost 5 bases, J lost 1 base, and 3 bases stayed unmatched. CDR3 loop: CASSSLAGGTDTQYF. CDR3 nucleotide sequence: TGTGCCAGCAGTTCCCTAGCGGGGGGCACAGATACGCAGTATTTT.

V gene TRBV7-9 combines with J gene TRBJ2-7, with D possibly TRBD1 on 6 matching bases. The germline V gene encodes CDR1 SEHNR and CDR2 FQNEAQ (reference sequence). V was shortened by 6 bases and J by 4 bases, with 7 bases between the two germline ends. CDR3 size: 11 residues. The CDR3 is CASRQGYEQYF. In DNA form, the CDR3 reads TGTGCCAGCAGGCAGGGGTACGAGCAGTACTTC.

V usage is TRBV7-2 and J usage is TRBJ1-6; no clear D gene. CDR1 SGHTA and CDR2 FQGNSA come from the germline V gene. The CDR3 contains 15 residues. With 5 bases removed from V and 9 bases from J, the gap between germline ends came to 17 bases. This CDR3 reads CASSPVGGVASPLHF. In DNA, the CDR3 is TGTGCCAGCAGCCCCGTTGGCGGGGTCGCTTCACCCCTCCACTTT.

The rearrangement uses TRBV19 and TRBJ1-5; 8 positions match TRBD1. The germline V gene has CDR1 LNHDA and CDR2 SQIVND (reference sequence). The CDR3 covers 15 residues. Germline trimming cut 2 bases from V and 6 bases from J; bases unmatched to any gene: 6. CDR3 loop: CASSINGDRRQPQHF. The CDR3 DNA reads TGTGCCAGTAGTATAAACGGGGACAGGCGTCAGCCCCAGCATTTT.

The CDR3: CASSWPGTGTYNEQFF. The DNA of the CDR3 is TGTGCCAGCAGCTGGCCCGGGACAGGGACCTACAATGAGCAGTTCTTC. The chain combines TRBV7-2 with TRBJ2-1, with 9 positions matching TRBD1. V dropped 4 bases and J dropped 2; count of bases not matched to a gene: 6. Per germline, CDR1 SGHTA and CDR2 FQGNSA. CDR3 size: 16 residues. Complete variable domain (other parts from reference TRBV7-2 and TRBJ2-1): GAGVSQSPSNKVTEKGKDVELRCDPISGHTALYWYRQSLGQGLEFLIYFQGNSAPDKSGLPSDRFSAERTGGSVSTLTIQRTQQEDSAVYLCASSWPGTGTYNEQFFGPGTRLTVL.

The gene calls are TRBV7-9 and TRBJ2-3; a possible D gene is TRBD2 (7 bases). CDR3 length equals 13 residues. Germline V gene sequence: CDR1 SEHNR, CDR2 FQNEAQ (reference sequence). V lost 11 bases and J lost 3, with 15 bases in between. The CDR3 spells CAYTGGLTDTQYF. The CDR3 nucleotides read TGTGCCTATACCGGGGGGCTGACAGATACGCAGTATTTT.

This chain uses TRBV15 with TRBJ1-2; TRBD1 aligns across 7 bases. Losses at the gene ends were 3 bases for V and 5 bases for J; bases not matched to a gene: 12. This CDR3 spans 16 amino acids. Per germline, CDR1 LNHNV and CDR2 YYDKDF (reference sequence). In DNA form, the CDR3 reads TGTGCCACCAGCAGTCCCCGAAGGACAGGTGATTATGGCTACACCTTC. This encodes CATSSPRRTGDYGYTF.

This clone was seen only a few times. The CDR3 here is CASRLLEATNEKLFF. CDR3 nucleotides: TGTGCCAGCAGGCTCTTAGAGGCAACTAATGAAAAACTGTTTTTT. This rearrangement joins TRBV6-5 to TRBJ1-4; D not certain. The CDR3 runs to 15 residues. Trimming removed 6 bases at V and 0 bases at J, with 11 bases between. Germline CDR1 and CDR2: MNHEY and SVGAGI.

The genes are TRBV7-9 and TRBJ2-3; D remains ambiguous. V lost 3 bases, J lost 5 bases, and 3 bases lay in between. The CDR3 runs to 11 residues. Per germline, CDR1 SEHNR and CDR2 FQNEAQ (reference sequence). The CDR3, as DNA: TGTGCCAGCAGCTTTAAAGATACGCAGTATTTT. The encoded protein is CASSFKDTQYF.

The rearrangement links TRBV4-1 to TRBJ1-4; 8 nucleotides line up with TRBD1. The CDR3 runs 15 residues. With V trimmed by 1 base and J by 6 bases, 4 bases remained unmatched. Germline-derived CDR1 and CDR2 are MGHRA and YSYEKL. CDR3: CASSQVSGGDEKLFF. CDR3 nucleotide sequence: TGCGCCAGCAGCCAAGTGTCAGGGGGCGATGAAAAACTGTTTTTT.

The rearrangement joins TRBV5-4 to TRBJ1-3, with D unresolved. Germline CDR1 reads SGHNT; CDR2 reads YYREEE (reference sequence). Trimming left V 4 bases short and J 0 bases short, with 8 bases between. CDR3 length: 14 amino acids. The CDR3 DNA reads TGTGCCAGCAGCCAGGACTTCTCTGGAAACACCATATATTTT. It is translated as CASSQDFSGNTIYF. The whole variable domain, filled in from reference TRBV5-4 and TRBJ1-3, reads ETGVTQSPTHLIKTRGQQVTLRCSSQSGHNTVSWYQQALGQGPQFIFQYYREEENGRGNFPPRFSGLQFPNYSSELNVNALELDDSALYLCASSQDFSGNTIYFGEGSWLTVV.